One T cell receptor (beta chain) is described in this entry. This sample is part of a study of blood T cell repertoires in COVID-19. Study in general: Both acute and convalescent COVID-19 samples were obtained from the United States, Italy and Spain. Sources were T cells, B-cell-depleted T cells, or PBMCs; the material itself was cDNA or gDNA.

Germline CDR1 LGHDT, CDR2 YNNKEL (reference sequence). The length of the CDR3 is 14 residues. With 4 bases clipped from V and 0 bases from J, the junction kept 2 bases outside the gene matches. Profiling relied on immunoSEQ multiplex PCR, and the TCRdb table lists in-frame clones only, not all of them. The sample yields about 100,000 clones, over 75% seen once. Sequenced material: peripheral blood. The chain couples TRBV3-1 (or the pseudogene TRBV3-2) to TRBJ2-7; 8 bases agree with TRBD2. The sequence was collected from a human donor in a cohort sampled during active COVID-19. In DNA form, the CDR3 reads TGTGCCAGCAGCCCCAGCGGGAGCTCCTACGAGCAGTACTTC. Translated, it gives CASSPSGSSYEQYF.